Presented here are 18 T cell receptor beta chains from one specimen sequenced in a study of T cell changes during pregnancy in multiple sclerosis. Generated by immunoSEQ multiplex PCR, the TCRdb table keeps only in-frame clones and is missing some. The data contain under 85,000 clones, around nine tenths of them singletons. The sample consisted of peripheral blood, taken in the third trimester of pregnancy. These TCRs come from a female donor in good health, enrolled as a control in a pregnancy study.

The rearrangement joins TRBV7-3 to TRBJ2-2; 8 nucleotides agree with TRBD1. CDR1 is SGHTA and CDR2 is FQGTGA in the germline V gene. Trimming removed 2 bases from V and 0 bases from J; junction bases left unmatched: 8. The CDR3 consists of 18 residues. The CDR3 protein is CASSLFPGGMTNTGELFF. The CDR3 DNA follows: TGTGCCAGCAGCTTATTCCCAGGGGGCATGACGAACACCGGGGAGCTGTTTTTT. Complete variable domain (other parts from reference TRBV7-3 and TRBJ2-2): GAGVSQTPSNKVTEKGKYVELRCDPISGHTALYWYRQSLGQGPEFLIYFQGTGAADDSGLPNDRFFAVRPEGSVSTLKIQRTERGDSAVYLCASSLFPGGMTNTGELFFGEGSRLTVL.

The genes are TRBV13 and TRBJ2-3; possibly TRBD1 for D (7 bases). The CDR3 totals 14 residues. Per the germline V gene, CDR1 is PRHDT and CDR2 is FYEKMQ (reference sequence). The ends were cut back, 4 bases at V and 6 bases at J, with 14 bases in the middle. The CDR3 loop reads CASSYDRAGDTQYF. The CDR3 region has the DNA TGTGCCAGCAGCTACGACAGGGCGGGGGATACGCAGTATTTT.

This chain joins TRBV4-1 and TRBJ2-2; weak D call: TRBD1 (6 bases). Germline CDR1 and CDR2: MGHRA and YSYEKL. The CDR3 contains 15 residues. V lost 5 bases to trimming and J lost 5 bases, with 15 bases between them. CDR3 sequence: CASSVPDRSTGELFF. CDR3 in DNA: TGCGCCAGCAGCGTCCCGGACAGATCGACCGGGGAGCTGTTTTTT.

Notes on this clone: An end of the junction differs from the germline gene, which may be a read error. V usage is TRBV9 and J usage is TRBJ1-4; D is ambiguous. Germline CDR1 reads SGDLS; CDR2 reads YYNGEE. The CDR3 totals 10 residues. CDR3 loop: CGRAEEKLFF. In DNA, the CDR3 is TGCGGGCGGGCGGAGGAAAAACTGTTTTTT.

This clone was seen a few times. The chain combines TRBV5-6 with TRBJ1-1; D might be TRBD1 (5 bases). The CDR3 length is 13 residues. V dropped 6 bases and J dropped 1 base, with 10 bases sitting between them. Germline loops: CDR1 SGHDT, CDR2 YYEEEE. The CDR3 is CASNGGTNTEAFF. In DNA form, the CDR3 reads TGTGCCAGCAACGGGGGAACGAACACTGAAGCTTTCTTT.

This chain connects TRBV21-1 to TRBJ2-1; no DNA check was done on the table's D call, TRBD2. TRBV21-1 is labeled a pseudogene. The CDR3 is made up of 19 amino acids. CDR3 sequence: CASTPLAGGPKSSYNEQFF. DNA for the CDR3: TGTGCCAGCACTCCACTAGCGGGGGGACCCAAGAGCTCCTACAATGAGCAGTTCTTC.

The chain carries TRBV5-6 and TRBJ2-1; 9 bases line up with TRBD1. Germline V lookup: CDR1 SGHDT, CDR2 YYEEEE. The V and J ends lost 7 bases and 10 bases, in that order; junction bases with no gene match: 3. This CDR3 region has 11 residues. The chain's CDR3 is CASWGTGEQFF. CDR3 bases: TGTGCCAGCTGGGGGACAGGGGAGCAGTTCTTC.

This sequence joins TRBV2 and TRBJ2-3; tentatively, D is TRBD2 (6 bases). This CDR3 is 12 amino acids long. The germline gives CDR1 SNHLY, CDR2 FYNNEI. V was cut by 6 bases and J by 4 bases, with 8 bases left in between. In DNA form, the CDR3 reads TGTGCCAGCAGAGGGGAGGCAGATACGCAGTATTTT. Its protein is CASRGEADTQYF.

The chain's CDR3 is CASSVTGWGANVLTF. The CDR3 DNA is TGTGCCAGCAGCGTTACAGGATGGGGGGCCAACGTCCTGACTTTC. The V call is TRBV2, the J call TRBJ2-6; TRBD1 might be the D (5 bases). Germline CDR1 and CDR2: SNHLY and FYNNEI. Trimming cost V 6 bases and J 4 bases, with 13 bases left between them. The CDR3 is 15 residues long.

CDR3 amino acids: CASSLGGQGSSPLHF. For the CDR3, the DNA is TGTGCCAGCAGCTTAGGGGGTCAGGGCAGCTCACCCCTCCACTTT. The chain carries TRBV5-6 and TRBJ1-6; possibly TRBD1 for D (6 bases). Trimming removed 2 bases at V and 10 bases at J, with 16 bases between. Germline CDR1 is SGHDT and CDR2 is YYEEEE. The CDR3 totals 15 residues. The full variable domain, completed using reference TRBV5-6 and TRBJ1-6, is DAGVTQSPTHLIKTRGQQVTLRCSPKSGHDTVSWYQQALGQGPQFIFQYYEEEERQRGNFPDRFSGHQFPNYSSELNVNALLLGDSALYLCASSLGGQGSSPLHFGNGTRLTVT.

The chain joins TRBV2 to TRBJ1-4, with D maybe TRBD1 (5 bases). Trimming took off 8 bases at V and 4 bases at J, with 11 bases between the two ends. The CDR3 contains 13 residues. From germline, CDR1 is SNHLY and CDR2 FYNNEI. The CDR3 DNA is TGTGCCAGCGCGGGGCTAAGTAATGAAAAACTGTTTTTT. Its translation: CASAGLSNEKLFF.

The chain is built from TRBV28 and TRBJ1-1, with a possible D match to TRBD1 (6 bases). The CDR3 is 14 residues long. V lost 6 bases, J lost 5 bases, and 16 bases lay in between. Germline CDR1 is MDHEN and CDR2 is SYDVKM. CDR3 region: CASRSTGSRTEAFF. The DNA for the CDR3 is TGTGCCAGCAGATCTACAGGGTCGCGGACTGAAGCTTTCTTT.

V usage is TRBV6-5 and J usage is TRBJ1-5, with D perhaps matching TRBD1 (5 bases). The germline V gene encodes CDR1 MNHEY and CDR2 SVGAGI. Trimming cost V 2 bases and J 7 bases, with 9 bases left between them. This CDR3 spans 13 amino acids. The CDR3 nucleotides read TGTGCCAGCAGTTACAGGGGATGGCAGCCCCAGCATTTT. Protein: CASSYRGWQPQHF.

The genes are TRBV5-1 and TRBJ2-1, with 7 nucleotides matching TRBD1. The trim removed 3 bases at V and 3 bases at J, leaving 6 bases unmatched. Germline V gives CDR1 SGHRS, CDR2 YFSETQ. This CDR3 region has 15 residues. The CDR3 DNA reads TGCGCCAGCAGCTCTGACAGGGTCGACTACAATGAGCAGTTCTTC. Its translation: CASSSDRVDYNEQFF.

This chain uses TRBV6-4 with TRBJ2-2; a possible D gene is TRBD1 (6 bases). Germline V gene data show CDR1 as MRHNA and CDR2 as SNTAGT. The CDR3 extends over 15 amino acids. The V end lost 5 bases, the J end lost 0 bases, and 10 bases lay between the germline ends. The CDR3 loop reads CASSPGTTNTGELFF. In DNA form, the CDR3 reads TGTGCCAGCAGTCCCGGGACAACGAACACCGGGGAGCTGTTTTTT.

The genes are TRBV14 and TRBJ1-2; tentative D call: TRBD1 (5 bases). Between the trimmed V and J ends, which lost 3 bases and 0 bases, there was a span of 14 bases. The CDR3 runs to 16 residues. The germline CDR1 and CDR2 sequences are SGHDN and FVKESK. The CDR3 nucleotides are TGTGCCAGCAGCCAGGGGCCTGCGGGGTCTAACTATGGCTACACCTTC. It encodes CASSQGPAGSNYGYTF.

The J gene is TRBJ1-2, the V gene TRBV9; a weak D match, TRBD1 (5 bases). Looked up from germline, CDR1 is SGDLS and CDR2 is YYNGEE. V lost 4 bases to trimming and J lost 4 bases, with 23 bases between them. This CDR3 has 17 residues. The CDR3 sequence is CASSPQLNGPGVYGYTF. The CDR3 coding sequence is TGTGCCAGCAGCCCGCAATTAAACGGCCCGGGGGTCTATGGCTACACCTTC.

Only one count was recorded for this clone. J is TRBJ2-7 and V is TRBV4-3; tentative D call: TRBD2 (6 bases). Trimming shortened V by 0 bases and J by 2 bases, and 20 bases separated the two germline ends. From germline, CDR1 is LGHNA and CDR2 YSLEER. This CDR3 is 18 amino acids long. The CDR3 DNA reads TGCGCCAGCAGCCAAGATCTTGGAGCGACGGGGGATCCCTACGAGCAGTACTTC. It specifies CASSQDLGATGDPYEQYF.